Below are 8 T cell receptor beta chains sequenced from a single sample in a study of OX40 agonist ivuxolimab in advanced cancers. Profiled with immunoSEQ multiplex PCR; TCRdb holds only in-frame clones, not every one. The table records about 88,000 clones, around 85% of them present only once. Sequenced material: CD4+ or CD8+ T cells sorted from blood, taken in a trial of the OX40 agonist ivuxolimab. The receptors derive from an adult with an advanced solid tumor such as melanoma, head and neck, liver or kidney cancer.

This clone was seen only a few times. The chain uses TRBV5-1 and TRBJ2-2; 8 bases agree with TRBD1. The CDR3 covers 16 residues. J lost 0 bases, V lost 4 bases, and 5 bases had no gene match. The germline V gene has CDR1 SGHRS and CDR2 YFSETQ. The CDR3 loop is CASSLRTGTNTGELFF. CDR3 nucleotides: TGCGCCAGCAGCCTTAGGACAGGGACGAACACCGGGGAGCTGTTTTTT.

V is TRBV5-1 and J is TRBJ2-1; D ambiguous. The CDR3 covers 16 residues. Germline V gene sequence: CDR1 SGHRS, CDR2 YFSETQ. Trimming took off 3 bases at V and 2 bases at J, with 15 bases between the two ends. The chain's CDR3 is CASSSQYGSTYNEQFF. The CDR3 coding sequence is TGCGCCAGCAGCTCCCAATACGGATCAACCTACAATGAGCAGTTCTTC.

The rearrangement links TRBV29-1 to TRBJ2-7, with a tentative D call TRBD2 (6 bases). With 4 bases removed from V and 0 bases from J, the gap between germline ends came to 10 bases. The CDR3 has 13 residues. Germline-derived CDR1 and CDR2 are SQVTM and ANQGSEA. The CDR3 nucleotides read TGCAGCGTTGTTGGCGGGGCCTCCTACGAGCAGTACTTC. This encodes CSVVGGASYEQYF.

The CDR3 bases are TGTGCCAGCAGCTTGCTAGCGGGGTACCACACCGGGGAGCTGTTTTTT. Its translation is CASSLLAGYHTGELFF. This sequence joins TRBV5-4 and TRBJ2-2; 9 nucleotides match TRBD2. The CDR3 loop spans 16 amino acids. Germline V gives CDR1 SGHNT, CDR2 YYREEE (reference sequence). V lost 1 base, J lost 3 bases, and 4 bases stayed unmatched. Full variable domain (remainder filled in from reference TRBV5-4 and TRBJ2-2): ETGVTQSPTHLIKTRGQQVTLRCSSQSGHNTVSWYQQALGQGPQFIFQYYREEENGRGNFPPRFSGLQFPNYSSELNVNALELDDSALYLCASSLLAGYHTGELFFGEGSRLTVL.

The rearrangement uses TRBV5-5 and TRBJ1-1, with D maybe TRBD1 (5 bases). Trimming removed 2 bases at V and 3 bases at J, with 14 bases between. The CDR3 runs to 15 residues. Germline CDR1 SGHKS, CDR2 YYEKEE (reference sequence). The CDR3 region is CASSFNPGTYTEAFF. CDR3 sequence (DNA): TGTGCCAGCAGCTTTAATCCAGGGACCTACACTGAAGCTTTCTTT.

CDR3 nucleotide sequence: TGTGCCAGCAGTTTATGGGGAGCCGGGGAGCTGTTTTTT. Residues: CASSLWGAGELFF. The chain combines TRBV27 with TRBJ2-2; D may be TRBD2 (5 bases). V was trimmed by 1 base and J by 6 bases, leaving 6 bases between them. This CDR3 is 13 amino acids long. CDR1 is MNHEY, CDR2 SMNVEV, per germline (reference sequence).

The gene calls are TRBV28 and TRBJ2-7; D might be TRBD1 (5 bases). The CDR3 has 16 amino acids. The germline V gene encodes CDR1 MDHEN and CDR2 SYDVKM. Trimming removed 3 bases from V and 2 bases from J, with 17 bases in between. The CDR3 region is CASSLVEARTTYEQYV. DNA for the CDR3: TGTGCCAGCAGTTTGGTCGAAGCCCGGACAACCTACGAGCAGTACGTC.

The V call is TRBV29-1, the J call TRBJ1-1; 9 bases fit TRBD1. Germline V gene sequence: CDR1 SQVTM, CDR2 ANQGSEA. The CDR3 length is 14 residues. The ends lost 4 bases at V and 6 bases at J; junction bases unmatched: 9. The CDR3 DNA reads TGCAGCGTTGCGTGGACAGGGGAGTGGGCTGAAGCTTTCTTT. Translation: CSVAWTGEWAEAFF.